This TCR beta chain was captured by sequencing in a study of cytomegalovirus exposure and HLA in healthy donors. Study in general: The 120 validation repertoires and the 666 first-cohort repertoires shared a platform, a later analysis reported.

The junction had 5 bases not matched to a gene; V was cut back by 1 base and J by 4 bases. This CDR3 region has 15 residues. Germline lookup yields CDR1 SGDLS and CDR2 YYNGEE. Repertoires were generated with immunoSEQ multiplex PCR, while TCRdb's copy carries only in-frame clones and drops some. Here the sample spans around 150,000 clones, around 96% being singletons. The chain uses TRBV9 and TRBJ2-1, with 7 bases matching TRBD2. Sequencing was done on a sample of PBMCs. The source is a woman aged 18-29 years in good health and CMV-seronegative. The CDR3 sequence is CASSVKGGGYNEQFF. Written as DNA, the CDR3 is TGTGCCAGCAGCGTAAAGGGCGGGGGATACAATGAGCAGTTCTTC.